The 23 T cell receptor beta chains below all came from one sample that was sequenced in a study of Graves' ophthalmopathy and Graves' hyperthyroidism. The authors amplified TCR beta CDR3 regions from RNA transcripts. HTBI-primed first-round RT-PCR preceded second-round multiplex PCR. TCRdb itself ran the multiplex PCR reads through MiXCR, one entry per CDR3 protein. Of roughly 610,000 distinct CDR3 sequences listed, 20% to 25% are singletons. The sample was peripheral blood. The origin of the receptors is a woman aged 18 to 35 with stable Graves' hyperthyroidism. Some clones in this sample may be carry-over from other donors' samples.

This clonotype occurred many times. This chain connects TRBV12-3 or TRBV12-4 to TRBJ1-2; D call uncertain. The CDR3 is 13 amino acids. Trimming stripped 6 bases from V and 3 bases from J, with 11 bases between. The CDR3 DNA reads TGTGCCAGCAGCAATACATCCTACTATGGCTACACCTTC. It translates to CASSNTSYYGYTF.

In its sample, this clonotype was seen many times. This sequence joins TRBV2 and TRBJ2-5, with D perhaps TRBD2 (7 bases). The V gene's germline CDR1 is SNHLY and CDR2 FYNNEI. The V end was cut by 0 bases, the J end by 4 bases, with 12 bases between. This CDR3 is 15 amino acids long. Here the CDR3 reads CASSEAGGGRETQYF. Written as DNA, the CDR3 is TGTGCCAGCAGTGAAGCGGGCGGGGGCCGAGAGACCCAGTACTTC.

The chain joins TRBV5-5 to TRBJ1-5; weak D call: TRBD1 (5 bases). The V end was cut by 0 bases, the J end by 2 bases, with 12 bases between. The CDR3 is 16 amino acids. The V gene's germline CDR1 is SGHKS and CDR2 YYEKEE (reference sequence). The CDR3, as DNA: TGTGCCAGCAGCTTGGAGGGTCAGGGAGGCAATCAGCCCCAGCATTTT. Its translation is CASSLEGQGGNQPQHF.

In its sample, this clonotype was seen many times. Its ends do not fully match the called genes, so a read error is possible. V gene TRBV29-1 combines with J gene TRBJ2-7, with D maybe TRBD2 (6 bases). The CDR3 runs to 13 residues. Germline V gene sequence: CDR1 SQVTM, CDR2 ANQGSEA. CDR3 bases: TGCAACGTTGAGCCAGGGAGGTCGGGCGAGCAGTACTTC. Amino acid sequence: CNVEPGRSGEQYF.

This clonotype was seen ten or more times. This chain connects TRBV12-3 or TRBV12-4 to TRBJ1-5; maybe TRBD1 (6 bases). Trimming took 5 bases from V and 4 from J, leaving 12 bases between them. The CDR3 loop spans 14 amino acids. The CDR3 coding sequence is TGTGCCAGCAGTCCCTACAGGGAAAATCAGCCCCAGCATTTT. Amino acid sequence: CASSPYRENQPQHF.

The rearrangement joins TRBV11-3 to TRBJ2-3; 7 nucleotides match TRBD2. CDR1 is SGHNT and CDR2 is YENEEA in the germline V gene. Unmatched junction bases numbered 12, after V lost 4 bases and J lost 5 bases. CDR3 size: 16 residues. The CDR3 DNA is TGTGCCAGCAGCTCACGGACTAGAGGAGGTGAAGATACGCAGTATTTT. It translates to CASSSRTRGGEDTQYF. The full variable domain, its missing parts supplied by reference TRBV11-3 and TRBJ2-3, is EAGVVQSPRYKIIEKKQPVAFWCNPISGHNTLYWYLQNLGQGPELLIRYENEEAVDDSQLPKDRFSAERLKGVDSTLKIQPAELGDSAVYLCASSSRTRGGEDTQYFGPGTRLTVL.

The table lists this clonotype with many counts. The CDR3 here is CASSYGGDFTEAFF. DNA for the CDR3: TGTGCCAGCAGTTACGGCGGGGATTTCACTGAAGCTTTCTTT. The gene calls are TRBV6-5 and TRBJ1-1; D is unresolved. Germline V gene sequence: CDR1 MNHEY, CDR2 SVGAGI. The CDR3 runs to 14 residues. V lost 2 bases and J 4 bases, leaving 11 bases between the germline ends.

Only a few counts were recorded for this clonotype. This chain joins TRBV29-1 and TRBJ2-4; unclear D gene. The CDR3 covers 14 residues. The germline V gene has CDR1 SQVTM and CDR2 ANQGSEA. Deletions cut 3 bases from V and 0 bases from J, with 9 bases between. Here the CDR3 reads CSVEDGLAKNIQYF. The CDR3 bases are TGCAGCGTTGAGGACGGATTAGCCAAAAACATTCAGTACTTC.

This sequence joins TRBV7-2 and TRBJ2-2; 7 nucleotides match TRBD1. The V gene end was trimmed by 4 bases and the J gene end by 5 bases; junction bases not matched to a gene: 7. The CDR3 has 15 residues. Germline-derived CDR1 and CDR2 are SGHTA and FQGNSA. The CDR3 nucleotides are TGTGCCAGCAGCTCGGACAGGCCGATGACCGGGGAGCTGTTTTTT. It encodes CASSSDRPMTGELFF.

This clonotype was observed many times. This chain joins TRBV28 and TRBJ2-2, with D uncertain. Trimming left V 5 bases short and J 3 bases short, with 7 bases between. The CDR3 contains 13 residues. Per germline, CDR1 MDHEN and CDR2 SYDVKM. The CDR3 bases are TGTGCCAGCAGTCAAGGGTACACCGGGGAGCTGTTTTTT. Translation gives CASSQGYTGELFF.

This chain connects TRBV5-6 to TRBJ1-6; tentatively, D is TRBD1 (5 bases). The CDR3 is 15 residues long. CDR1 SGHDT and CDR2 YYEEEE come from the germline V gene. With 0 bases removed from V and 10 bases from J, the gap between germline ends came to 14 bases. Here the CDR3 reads CASSLGPTGGSPLHF. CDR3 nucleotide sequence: TGTGCCAGCAGCTTGGGCCCTACCGGGGGATCACCCCTCCACTTT.

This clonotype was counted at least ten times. CDR3 region: CASRYPRGRGRMNTEAFF. DNA for the CDR3: TGTGCCAGCAGATACCCACGGGGGAGGGGGCGAATGAACACTGAAGCTTTCTTT. V and J are TRBV2 and TRBJ1-1; 7 bases map to TRBD1. Germline V gene data show CDR1 as SNHLY and CDR2 as FYNNEI. The V segment lost 6 bases and the J segment 0 bases; nucleotides outside the gene matches: 16. The CDR3 consists of 18 residues.

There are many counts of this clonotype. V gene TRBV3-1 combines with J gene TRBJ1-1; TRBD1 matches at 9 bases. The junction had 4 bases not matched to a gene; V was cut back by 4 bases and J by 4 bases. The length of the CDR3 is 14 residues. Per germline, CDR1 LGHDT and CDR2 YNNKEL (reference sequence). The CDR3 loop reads CASSPRQGGTEAFF. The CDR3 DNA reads TGTGCCAGCAGCCCGCGACAGGGGGGCACTGAAGCTTTCTTT.

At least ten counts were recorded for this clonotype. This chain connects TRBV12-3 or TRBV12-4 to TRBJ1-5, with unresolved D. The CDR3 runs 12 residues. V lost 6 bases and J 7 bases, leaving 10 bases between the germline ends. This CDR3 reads CASRGSGQPQHF. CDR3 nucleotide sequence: TGTGCCAGCAGGGGGTCGGGACAGCCCCAGCATTTT.

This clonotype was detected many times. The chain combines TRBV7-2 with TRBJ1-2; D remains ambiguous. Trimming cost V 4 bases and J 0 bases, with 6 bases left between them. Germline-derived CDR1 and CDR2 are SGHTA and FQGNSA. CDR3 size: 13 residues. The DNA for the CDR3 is TGTGCCAGCAGCTCCCCAGCTAACTATGGCTACACCTTC. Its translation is CASSSPANYGYTF.

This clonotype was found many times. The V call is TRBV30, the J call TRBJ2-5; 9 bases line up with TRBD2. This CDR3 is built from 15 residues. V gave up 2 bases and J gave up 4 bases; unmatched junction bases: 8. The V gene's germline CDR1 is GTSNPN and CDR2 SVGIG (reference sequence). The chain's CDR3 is CAWSTAGGPAETQYF. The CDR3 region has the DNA TGTGCCTGGAGTACGGCGGGGGGGCCGGCAGAGACCCAGTACTTC.

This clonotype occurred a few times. The CDR3 DNA follows: TGCGCCAGCAGCCGGGACACCCAATCTGAGCAGTACTTC. It is translated as CASSRDTQSEQYF. The chain recombines TRBV4-1 with TRBJ2-7; D is perhaps TRBD1 (6 bases). CDR1 is MGHRA, CDR2 YSYEKL, per germline. V was cut by 4 bases and J by 7 bases, with 14 bases left in between. This CDR3 comprises 13 residues.

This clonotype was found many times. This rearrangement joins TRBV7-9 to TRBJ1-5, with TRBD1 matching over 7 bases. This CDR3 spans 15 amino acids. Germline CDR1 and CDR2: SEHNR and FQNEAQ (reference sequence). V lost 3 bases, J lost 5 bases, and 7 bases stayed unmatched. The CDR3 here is CASSFGTDSYQPQHF. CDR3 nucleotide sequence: TGTGCCAGCAGCTTTGGGACAGATTCATATCAGCCCCAGCATTTT.

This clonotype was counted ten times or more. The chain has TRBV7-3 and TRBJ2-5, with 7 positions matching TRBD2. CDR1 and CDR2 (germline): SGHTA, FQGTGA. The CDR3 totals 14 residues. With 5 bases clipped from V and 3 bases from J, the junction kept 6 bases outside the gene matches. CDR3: CASSPGGSEETQYF. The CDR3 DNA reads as TGTGCCAGCAGCCCGGGGGGTAGCGAAGAGACCCAGTACTTC. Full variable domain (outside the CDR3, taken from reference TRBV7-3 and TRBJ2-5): GAGVSQTPSNKVTEKGKYVELRCDPISGHTALYWYRQSLGQGPEFLIYFQGTGAADDSGLPNDRFFAVRPEGSVSTLKIQRTERGDSAVYLCASSPGGSEETQYFGPGTRLLVL.

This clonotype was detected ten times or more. Here the CDR3 DNA reads TGTGCCAGCTTTACCCAGGGGACCCACCAGAAAGCTTTCTTT. Amino acid sequence: CASFTQGTHQKAFF. The genes are TRBV6-1 and TRBJ1-1; TRBD1 might be the D (6 bases). The germline V and J ends were trimmed by 8 bases and 9 bases, with 22 bases remaining between them. Germline assignment: CDR1 MNHNS and CDR2 SASEGT. This CDR3 region has 14 residues.

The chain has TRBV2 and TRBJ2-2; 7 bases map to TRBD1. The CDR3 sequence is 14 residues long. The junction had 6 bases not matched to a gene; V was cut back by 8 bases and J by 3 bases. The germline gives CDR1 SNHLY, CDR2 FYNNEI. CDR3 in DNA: TGTGCCAGCGGACAGGAGGTGGACACCGGGGAGCTGTTTTTT. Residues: CASGQEVDTGELFF.

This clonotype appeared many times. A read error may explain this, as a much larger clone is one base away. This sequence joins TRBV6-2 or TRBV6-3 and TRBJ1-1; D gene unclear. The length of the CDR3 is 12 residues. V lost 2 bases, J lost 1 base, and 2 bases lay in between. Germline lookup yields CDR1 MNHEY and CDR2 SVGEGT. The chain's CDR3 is CASSYPNTEAFF. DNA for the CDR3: TGTGCCAGCAGTTACCCGAACACTGAAGCTTTCTTT.

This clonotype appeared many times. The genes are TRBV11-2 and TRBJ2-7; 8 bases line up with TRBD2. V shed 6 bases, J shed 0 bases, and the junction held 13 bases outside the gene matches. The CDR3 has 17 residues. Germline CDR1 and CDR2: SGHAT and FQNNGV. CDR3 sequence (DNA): TGTGCCAGCAGACGGGGAGACGGGAGGGCCGTCTCCTACGAGCAGTACTTC. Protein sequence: CASRRGDGRAVSYEQYF.